The rows below give T cell receptor beta chains drawn from one sample of a study of CD8 T cells in Susac syndrome. TCRdb reprocessed the immunoSEQ multiplex PCR reads with MiXCR, giving one entry per CDR3 protein. This repertoire shows about 49,000 distinct CDR3 sequences, 90% to 95% found once; its top ten account for about 0.54%. Sequenced: CD8+ T cells from PBMCs. All receptors come from a human donor in good health. CDR3s include the opening cysteine and the closing phenylalanine or tryptophan. A D gene is named only where the DNA matches it firmly. Not every row has a clone size; where given, it reads once, few, many or a size class.

clone size	J gene	CDR3 length	D gene	V gene	CDR3 protein	CDR3 DNA
.	TRBJ2-1	20	TRBD2	TRBV11-2	CASSLEILAGGARGYNEQFF	TGTGCCAGCAGCTTAGAGATCCTAGCGGGAGGGGCCAGGGGTTACAATGAGCAGTTCTTC
.	TRBJ2-2	14	.	TRBV19	CASSINHYTGELFF	TGTGCCAGTAGTATTAATCATTACACCGGGGAGCTGTTTTTT
.	TRBJ2-6	15	.	TRBV28	CASTLRGAGANVLTF	TGTGCCAGCACCTTAAGAGGGGCCGGGGCCAACGTCCTGACTTTC
.	TRBJ2-1	13	.	TRBV4-1	CASSLINDNEQFF	TGCGCCAGCAGCCTTATAAACGACAATGAGCAGTTCTTC
.	TRBJ2-1	16	.	TRBV15	CATSRVGGLNLYEQFF	TGTGCCACCAGCAGAGTCGGGGGGCTGAACCTCTATGAGCAGTTCTTC
.	TRBJ1-1	13	TRBD1	TRBV5-1	CASSPQGAAEAFF	TGCGCCAGCAGCCCACAGGGGGCTGCTGAAGCTTTCTTT
.	TRBJ2-7	18	.	TRBV7-6	CASSLATLPPGLLLEQYF	TGTGCCAGCAGCTTAGCGACCCTCCCCCCGGGACTTCTACTCGAGCAGTACTTC
.	TRBJ2-7	14	TRBD1	TRBV27	CASSLVQGAYEQYF	TGTGCCAGCAGTTTAGTCCAGGGGGCCTACGAGCAGTACTTC
.	TRBJ2-5	14	.	TRBV20-1	CSARDLLEGETQYF	TGCAGTGCTAGAGATCTTCTGGAGGGAGAGACCCAGTACTTC
once	TRBJ2-4	15	.	TRBV7-2	CASTLGSLAKNIQYF	TGTGCCAGCACACTCGGGAGCTTAGCCAAAAACATTCAGTACTTC
.	TRBJ2-7	13	.	TRBV2	CASGNLAYEGEYF	TGTGCCAGCGGAAATCTAGCGTACGAGGGGGAGTACTTC
once	TRBJ1-2	15	.	TRBV7-6	CASSSGVEDLFGYTF	TGTGCCAGCAGCTCCGGCGTCGAGGATCTCTTTGGCTACACCTTC
.	TRBJ2-2	14	.	TRBV15	CATSSPRSSGELFF	TGTGCCACCAGCAGCCCCAGGAGTTCCGGGGAGCTGTTTTTT
.	TRBJ2-3	15	.	TRBV6-4	CASSDSGSGADTQYF	TGTGCCAGCAGTGACTCGGGGTCGGGAGCAGATACGCAGTATTTT
.	TRBJ2-7	17	.	TRBV2	CASSDGATGEGPYEQYF	TGTGCCAGCAGTGACGGGGCCACAGGGGAGGGCCCTTACGAGCAGTACTTC
.	TRBJ2-2	13	.	TRBV10-3	CAIEGANTGELFF	TGTGCCATCGAGGGGGCGAACACCGGGGAGCTGTTTTTT
.	TRBJ2-3	12	.	TRBV6-5	CASMGERDTQYF	TGTGCCAGCATGGGGGAGAGGGATACGCAGTATTTT
.	TRBJ2-2	11	.	TRBV7-2	CASSLDGELFF	TGTGCCAGCAGCCTGGACGGGGAGCTGTTTTTT
.	TRBJ2-5	14	.	TRBV9	CASSRESHQETQYF	TGTGCCAGCAGCAGGGAGTCCCACCAAGAGACCCAGTACTTC
.	TRBJ2-7	14	.	TRBV12-3/TRBV12-4	CASSPDGSGNEQYF	TGTGCCAGCAGCCCCGACGGGTCTGGGAACGAGCAGTACTTC
.	TRBJ2-1	18	.	TRBV5-1	CASSLGLKYSGPNNEQFF	TGCGCCAGCAGCTTGGGGCTAAAATATAGCGGCCCTAACAATGAGCAGTTCTTC
.	TRBJ2-1	13	.	TRBV2	CASKASGYNEQFF	TGTGCCAGCAAGGCTAGTGGCTACAATGAGCAGTTCTTC
.	TRBJ2-3	13	.	TRBV12-3/TRBV12-4	CASSLDSTDTQYF	TGTGCCAGCAGTTTGGATAGCACAGATACGCAGTATTTT
.	TRBJ2-7	14	TRBD1	TRBV2	CASLGGTGAYEQYF	TGTGCCAGTCTAGGTGGGACAGGGGCCTACGAGCAGTACTTC
.	TRBJ2-3	14	TRBD1	TRBV7-8	CASSWDRGTDTQYF	TGTGCCAGCAGCTGGGACAGAGGCACAGATACGCAGTATTTT
.	TRBJ1-2	13	.	TRBV11-2	CASSLGVLYGYTF	TGTGCCAGCAGCTTAGGGGTCCTCTATGGCTACACCTTC